The source of this TCR beta chain is a study of Ad26.COV2.S vaccination and SARS-CoV-2 variants. At the level of the study: Into the muscle, Ad26.COV2.S was dosed once or twice, 56 days apart.

Documented treatment: 15 to 20 received Ad26.COV2.S at low or high dose, single or two shots; about 5 received placebo; per-sample allocation not given. Following the first vaccine or placebo injection, samples were taken on day 63. Adults aged 18-55 years in Boston included the donor. What was given as vaccine was an Ad26 vector encoding Wuhan-strain SARS-CoV-2 spike. Sequencing was performed with immunoSEQ multiplex PCR; in TCRdb, only in-frame clones are kept and a portion is missing. The repertoire consists of a few hundred thousand clones, with 75% to 90% occurring once and the leading ten covering around 5.5%. This CDR3 contains 12 residues. Trimming took off 6 bases at V and 6 bases at J, with 12 bases between the two ends.

This chain links TRBV12-3 or TRBV12-4 with TRBJ2-7; unclear D gene. The clonotype comes from a person aged 18 to 65 who received the Ad26.COV2.S COVID-19 vaccine or a placebo. This sample comprised peripheral blood, obtained in a trial of Ad26.COV2.S vaccine versus placebo. The CDR3: CASSLRTPEQYF. DNA of the CDR3: TGTGCCAGCAGCCTTAGGACGCCCGAGCAGTACTTC.